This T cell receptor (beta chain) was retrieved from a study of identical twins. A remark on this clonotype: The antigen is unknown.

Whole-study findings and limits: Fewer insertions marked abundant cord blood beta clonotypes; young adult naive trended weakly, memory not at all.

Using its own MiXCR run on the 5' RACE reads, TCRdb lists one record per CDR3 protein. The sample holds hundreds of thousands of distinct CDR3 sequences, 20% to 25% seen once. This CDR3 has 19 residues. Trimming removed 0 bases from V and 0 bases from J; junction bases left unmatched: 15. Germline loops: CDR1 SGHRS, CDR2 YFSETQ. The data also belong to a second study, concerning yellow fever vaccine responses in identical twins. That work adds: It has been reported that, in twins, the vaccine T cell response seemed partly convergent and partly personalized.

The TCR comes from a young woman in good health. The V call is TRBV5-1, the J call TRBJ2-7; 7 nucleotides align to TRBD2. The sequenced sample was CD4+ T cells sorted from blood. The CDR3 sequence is CASSLGGGLPRISSYEQYF. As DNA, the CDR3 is TGCGCCAGCAGCTTGGGGGGAGGGCTACCTAGAATCAGCTCCTACGAGCAGTACTTC.